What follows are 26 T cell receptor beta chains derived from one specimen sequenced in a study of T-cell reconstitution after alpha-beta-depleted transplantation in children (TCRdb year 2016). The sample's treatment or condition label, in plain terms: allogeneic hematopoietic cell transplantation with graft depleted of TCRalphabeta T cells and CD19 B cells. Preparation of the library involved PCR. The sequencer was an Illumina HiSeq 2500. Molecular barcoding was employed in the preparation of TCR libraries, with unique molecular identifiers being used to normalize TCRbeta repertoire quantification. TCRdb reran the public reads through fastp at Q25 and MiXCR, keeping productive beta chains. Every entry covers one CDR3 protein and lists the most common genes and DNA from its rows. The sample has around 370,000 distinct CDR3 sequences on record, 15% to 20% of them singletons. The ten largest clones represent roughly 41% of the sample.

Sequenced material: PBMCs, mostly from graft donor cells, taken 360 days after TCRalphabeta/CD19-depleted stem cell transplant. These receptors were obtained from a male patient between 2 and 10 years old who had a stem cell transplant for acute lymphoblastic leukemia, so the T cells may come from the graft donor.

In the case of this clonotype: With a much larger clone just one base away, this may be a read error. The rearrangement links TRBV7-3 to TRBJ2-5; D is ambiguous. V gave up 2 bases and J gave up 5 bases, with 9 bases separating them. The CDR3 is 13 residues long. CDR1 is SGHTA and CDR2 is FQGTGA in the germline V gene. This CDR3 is CASSLDQGETQYF. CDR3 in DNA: TGTGCCAGCAGCTTAGACCAAGGGGAGACCCAGTACTTC.

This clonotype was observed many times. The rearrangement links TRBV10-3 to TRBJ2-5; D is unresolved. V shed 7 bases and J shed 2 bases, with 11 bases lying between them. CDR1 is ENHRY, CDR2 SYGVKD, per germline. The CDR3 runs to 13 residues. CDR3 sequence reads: CAITSGGQETQYF. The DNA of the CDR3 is TGTGCCATCACTTCAGGCGGACAAGAGACCCAGTACTTC.

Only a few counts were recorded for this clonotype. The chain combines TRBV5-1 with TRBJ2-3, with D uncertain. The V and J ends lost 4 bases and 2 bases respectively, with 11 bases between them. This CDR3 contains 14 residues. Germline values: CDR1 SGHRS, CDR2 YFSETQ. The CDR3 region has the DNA TGCGCCAGCAGCGCCGGACCCTACACAGATACGCAGTATTTT. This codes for CASSAGPYTDTQYF.

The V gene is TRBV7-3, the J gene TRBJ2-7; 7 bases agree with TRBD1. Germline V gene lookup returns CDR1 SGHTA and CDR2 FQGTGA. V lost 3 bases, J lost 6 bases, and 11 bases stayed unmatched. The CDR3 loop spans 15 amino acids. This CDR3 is CASSLVAGTVSEQYF. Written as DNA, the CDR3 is TGTGCCAGCAGCTTGGTGGCCGGGACAGTATCCGAGCAGTACTTC.

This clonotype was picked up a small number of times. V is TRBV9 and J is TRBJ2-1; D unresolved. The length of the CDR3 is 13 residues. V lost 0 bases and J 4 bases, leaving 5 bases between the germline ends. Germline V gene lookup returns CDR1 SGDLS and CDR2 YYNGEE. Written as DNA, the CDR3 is TGTGCCAGCAGCGTAGCCCTTTACAATGAGCAGTTCTTC. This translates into CASSVALYNEQFF.

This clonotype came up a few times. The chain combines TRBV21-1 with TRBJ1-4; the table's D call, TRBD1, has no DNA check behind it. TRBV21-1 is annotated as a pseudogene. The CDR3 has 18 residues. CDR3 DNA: TGTGCCAGCAGCACACGCTCAAGTCGACAGGCGCTCGTCGAAAAACTGTTTTTT. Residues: CASSTRSSRQALVEKLFF.

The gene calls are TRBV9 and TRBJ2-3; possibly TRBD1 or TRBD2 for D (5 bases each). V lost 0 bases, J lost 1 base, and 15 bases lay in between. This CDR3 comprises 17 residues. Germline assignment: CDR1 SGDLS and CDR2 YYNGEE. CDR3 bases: TGTGCCAGCAGCGTAGGGGACGGCAGGGAAGGCACAGATACGCAGTATTTT. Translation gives CASSVGDGREGTDTQYF.

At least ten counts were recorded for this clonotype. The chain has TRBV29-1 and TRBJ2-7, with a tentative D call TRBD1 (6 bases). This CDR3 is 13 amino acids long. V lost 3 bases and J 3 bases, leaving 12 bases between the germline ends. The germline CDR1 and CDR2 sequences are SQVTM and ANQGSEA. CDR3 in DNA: TGCAGCGTTGAGGGTGACAGGTACTACGAGCAGTACTTC. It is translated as CSVEGDRYYEQYF.

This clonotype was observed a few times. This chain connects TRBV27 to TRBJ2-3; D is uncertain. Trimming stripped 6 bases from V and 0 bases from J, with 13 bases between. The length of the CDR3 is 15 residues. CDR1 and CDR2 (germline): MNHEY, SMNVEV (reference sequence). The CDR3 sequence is CASSSGLSSTDTQYF. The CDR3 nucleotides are TGTGCCAGCAGCTCCGGTTTGTCTAGCACAGATACGCAGTATTTT.

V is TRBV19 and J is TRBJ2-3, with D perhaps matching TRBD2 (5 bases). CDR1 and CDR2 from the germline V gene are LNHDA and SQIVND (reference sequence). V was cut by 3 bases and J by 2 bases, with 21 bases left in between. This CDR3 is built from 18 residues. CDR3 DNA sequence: TGTGCCAGTAGTATCCTCTTCTCCCTCAAGCGGAACACAGATACGCAGTATTTT. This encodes CASSILFSLKRNTDTQYF.

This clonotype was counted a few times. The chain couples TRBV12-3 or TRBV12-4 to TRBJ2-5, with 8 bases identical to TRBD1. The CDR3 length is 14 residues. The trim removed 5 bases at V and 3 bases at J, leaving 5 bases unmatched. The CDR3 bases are TGTGCCAGCAGTGCCAGGGGGCTCGAAGAGACCCAGTACTTC. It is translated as CASSARGLEETQYF.

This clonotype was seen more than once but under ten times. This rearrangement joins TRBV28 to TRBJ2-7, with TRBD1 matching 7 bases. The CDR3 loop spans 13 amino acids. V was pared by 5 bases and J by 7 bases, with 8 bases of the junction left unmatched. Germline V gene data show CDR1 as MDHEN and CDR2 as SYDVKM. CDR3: CASSPTGSREQYF. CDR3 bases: TGTGCCAGCAGTCCGACAGGGTCCCGGGAGCAGTACTTC.

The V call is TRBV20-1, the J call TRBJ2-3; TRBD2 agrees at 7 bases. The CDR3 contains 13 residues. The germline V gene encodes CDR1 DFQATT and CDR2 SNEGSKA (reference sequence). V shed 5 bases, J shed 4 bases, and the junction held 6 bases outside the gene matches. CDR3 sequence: CSAPWTRADTQYF. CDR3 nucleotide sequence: TGCAGTGCTCCATGGACTAGGGCAGATACGCAGTATTTT.

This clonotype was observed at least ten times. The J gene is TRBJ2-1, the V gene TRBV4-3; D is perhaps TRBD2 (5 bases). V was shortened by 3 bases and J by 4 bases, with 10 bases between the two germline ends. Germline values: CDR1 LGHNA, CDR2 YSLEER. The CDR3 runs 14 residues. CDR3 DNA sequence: TGCGCCAGCAGCCAGGAGGCTACTTACAATGAGCAGTTCTTC. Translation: CASSQEATYNEQFF.

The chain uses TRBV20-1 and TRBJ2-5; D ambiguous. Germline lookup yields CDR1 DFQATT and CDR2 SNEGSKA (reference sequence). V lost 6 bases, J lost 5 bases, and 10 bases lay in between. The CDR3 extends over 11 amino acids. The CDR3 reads CSAGRTETQYF. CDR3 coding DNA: TGCAGTGCCGGACGGACGGAGACCCAGTACTTC.

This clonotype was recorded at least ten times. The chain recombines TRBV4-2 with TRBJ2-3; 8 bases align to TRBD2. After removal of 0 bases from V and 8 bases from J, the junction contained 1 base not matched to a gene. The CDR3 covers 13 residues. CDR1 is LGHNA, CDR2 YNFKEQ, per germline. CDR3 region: CASSQDRGGTQYF. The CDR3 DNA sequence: TGTGCCAGCAGCCAAGATCGGGGGGGTACGCAGTATTTT.

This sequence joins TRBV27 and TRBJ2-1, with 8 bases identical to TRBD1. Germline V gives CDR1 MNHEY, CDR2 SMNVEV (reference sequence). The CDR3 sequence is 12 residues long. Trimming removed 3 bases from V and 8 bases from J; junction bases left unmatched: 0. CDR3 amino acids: CASSLDRDEQFF. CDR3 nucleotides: TGTGCCAGCAGTTTGGACAGGGATGAGCAGTTCTTC.

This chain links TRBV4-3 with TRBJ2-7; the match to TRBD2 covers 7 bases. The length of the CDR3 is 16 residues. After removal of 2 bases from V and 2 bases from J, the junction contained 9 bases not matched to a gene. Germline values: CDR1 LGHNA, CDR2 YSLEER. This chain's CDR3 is CASSQLVYGGAYEQYF. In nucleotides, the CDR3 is TGCGCCAGCAGCCAACTGGTGTATGGGGGGGCCTACGAGCAGTACTTC.

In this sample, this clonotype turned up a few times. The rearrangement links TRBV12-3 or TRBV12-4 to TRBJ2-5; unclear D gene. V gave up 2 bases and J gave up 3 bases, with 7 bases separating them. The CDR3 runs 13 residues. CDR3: CASSLFRKETQYF. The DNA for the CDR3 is TGTGCCAGCAGTTTATTTAGGAAAGAGACCCAGTACTTC.

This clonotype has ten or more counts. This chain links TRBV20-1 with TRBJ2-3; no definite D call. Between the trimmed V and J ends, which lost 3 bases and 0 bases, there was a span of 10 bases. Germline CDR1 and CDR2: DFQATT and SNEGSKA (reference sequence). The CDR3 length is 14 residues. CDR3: CSASRSVSTDTQYF. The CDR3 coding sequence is TGCAGTGCTAGCAGAAGCGTGAGCACAGATACGCAGTATTTT.

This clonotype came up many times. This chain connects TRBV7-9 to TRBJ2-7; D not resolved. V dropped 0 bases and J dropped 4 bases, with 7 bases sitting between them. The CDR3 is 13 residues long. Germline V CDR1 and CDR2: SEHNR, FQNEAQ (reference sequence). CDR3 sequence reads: CASSLAGEYEQYF. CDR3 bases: TGTGCCAGCAGCTTAGCAGGAGAGTACGAGCAGTACTTC.

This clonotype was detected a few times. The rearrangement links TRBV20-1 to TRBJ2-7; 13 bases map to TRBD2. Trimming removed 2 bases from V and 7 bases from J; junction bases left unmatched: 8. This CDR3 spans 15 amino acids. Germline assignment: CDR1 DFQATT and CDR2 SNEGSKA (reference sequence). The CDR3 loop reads CSARRGLAGALEQYF. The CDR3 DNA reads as TGCAGTGCTAGAAGAGGACTAGCGGGAGCTCTTGAGCAGTACTTC.

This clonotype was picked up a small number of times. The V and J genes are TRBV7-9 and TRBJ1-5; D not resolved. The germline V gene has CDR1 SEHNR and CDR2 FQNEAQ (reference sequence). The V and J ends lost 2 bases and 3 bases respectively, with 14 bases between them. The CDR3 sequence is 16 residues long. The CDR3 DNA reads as TGTGCCAGCAGCTTAAGTGGGAGGTCGGACAATCAGCCCCAGCATTTT. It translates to CASSLSGRSDNQPQHF.

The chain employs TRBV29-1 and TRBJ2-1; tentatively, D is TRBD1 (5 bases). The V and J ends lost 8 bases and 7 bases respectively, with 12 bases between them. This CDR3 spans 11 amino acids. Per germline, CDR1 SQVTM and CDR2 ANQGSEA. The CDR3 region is CSYYRGNEQFF. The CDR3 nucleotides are TGCAGCTATTATAGGGGTAATGAGCAGTTCTTC.

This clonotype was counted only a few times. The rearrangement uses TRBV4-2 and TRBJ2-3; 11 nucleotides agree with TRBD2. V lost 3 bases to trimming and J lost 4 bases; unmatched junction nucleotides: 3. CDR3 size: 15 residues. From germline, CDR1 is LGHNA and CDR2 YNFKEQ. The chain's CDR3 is CASSQGSGRADTQYF. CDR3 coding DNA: TGTGCCAGCAGCCAGGGTAGCGGGAGGGCAGATACGCAGTATTTT.

The CDR3 loop reads CASSQQTAYEQYF. As DNA, the CDR3 is TGCGCCAGCAGCCAACAGACAGCCTACGAGCAGTACTTC. The chain uses TRBV4-1 and TRBJ2-7, with D tentatively TRBD1 (5 bases). The CDR3 totals 13 residues. The germline V gene encodes CDR1 MGHRA and CDR2 YSYEKL. Deletions cut 2 bases from V and 2 bases from J, with 7 bases between.